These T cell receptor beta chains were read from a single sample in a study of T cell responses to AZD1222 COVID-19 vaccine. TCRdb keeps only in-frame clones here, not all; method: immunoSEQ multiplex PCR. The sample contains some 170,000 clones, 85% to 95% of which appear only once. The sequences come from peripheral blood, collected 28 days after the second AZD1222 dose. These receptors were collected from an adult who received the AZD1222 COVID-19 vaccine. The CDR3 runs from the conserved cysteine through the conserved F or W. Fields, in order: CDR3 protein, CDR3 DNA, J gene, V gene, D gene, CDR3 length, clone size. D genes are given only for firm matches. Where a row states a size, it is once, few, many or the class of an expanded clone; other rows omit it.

CDR3aa: CASSPNRGRDNYGYTF
CDR3nt: TGTGCCAGCTCACCCAACAGGGGGCGTGATAACTATGGCTACACCTTC
j_gene: TRBJ1-2
v_gene: TRBV18
d_gene: TRBD1
len: 16
abundance: once

CDR3aa: CASRATVNTEAFF
CDR3nt: TGTGCCAGCAGAGCGACAGTGAACACTGAAGCTTTCTTT
j_gene: TRBJ1-1
v_gene: TRBV28
d_gene: -
len: 13
abundance: -

CDR3aa: CASSYAGFMNTEAFF
CDR3nt: TGTGCCAGCAGTTACGCAGGGTTCATGAACACTGAAGCTTTCTTT
j_gene: TRBJ1-1
v_gene: TRBV6-5
d_gene: -
len: 15
abundance: -

CDR3aa: CASSQVTSGSEQYF
CDR3nt: TGTGCCAGCAGCCAAGTAACTAGCGGGAGCGAGCAGTACTTC
j_gene: TRBJ2-7
v_gene: TRBV14
d_gene: TRBD2
len: 14
abundance: -

CDR3aa: CATSPAGGGPNTGELFF
CDR3nt: TGTGCCACCTCCCCAGCAGGGGGGGGGCCGAACACCGGGGAGCTGTTTTTT
j_gene: TRBJ2-2
v_gene: TRBV24-1
d_gene: -
len: 17
abundance: -

CDR3aa: CASSSGREAFF
CDR3nt: TGTGCCAGCAGCTCGGGACGTGAAGCTTTCTTT
j_gene: TRBJ1-1
v_gene: TRBV7-9
d_gene: -
len: 11
abundance: once

CDR3aa: CAIVSGNSPLHF
CDR3nt: TGTGCCATAGTATCGGGAAATTCACCCCTCCACTTT
j_gene: TRBJ1-6
v_gene: TRBV19
d_gene: -
len: 12
abundance: -

CDR3aa: CASSTLAPLQFF
CDR3nt: TGTGCCAGCAGCACCCTGGCCCCTCTGCAGTTCTTC
j_gene: TRBJ2-1
v_gene: TRBV28
d_gene: -
len: 12
abundance: -

CDR3aa: CASSPLVRAGTGELFF
CDR3nt: TGTGCCAGCAGCCCCCTCGTACGGGCAGGGACCGGGGAGCTGTTTTTT
j_gene: TRBJ2-2
v_gene: TRBV9
d_gene: -
len: 16
abundance: -

CDR3aa: CASNQGAGQPQHF
CDR3nt: TGTGCCAGCAATCAGGGGGCCGGTCAGCCCCAGCATTTT
j_gene: TRBJ1-5
v_gene: TRBV2
d_gene: TRBD1
len: 13
abundance: -

CDR3aa: CASSLYPGRRNTEAFF
CDR3nt: TGTGCCAGCAGTTTATATCCGGGGAGGCGGAACACTGAAGCTTTCTTT
j_gene: TRBJ1-1
v_gene: TRBV28
d_gene: -
len: 16
abundance: -

CDR3aa: CSAERGRNEQFF
CDR3nt: TGCAGCGCCGAACGGGGGCGGAATGAGCAGTTCTTC
j_gene: TRBJ2-1
v_gene: TRBV29-1
d_gene: -
len: 12
abundance: few

CDR3aa: CASSLWGLIETPLHF
CDR3nt: TGTGCCAGCAGCTTGTGGGGACTTATAGAGACACCCCTCCACTTT
j_gene: TRBJ1-6
v_gene: TRBV5-6
d_gene: -
len: 15
abundance: once

CDR3aa: CASGAGGPTGELFF
CDR3nt: TGTGCCAGCGGGGCGGGAGGGCCAACCGGGGAGCTGTTTTTT
j_gene: TRBJ2-2
v_gene: TRBV5-4
d_gene: TRBD2
len: 14
abundance: -

CDR3aa: CASTDWRGSQETQYF
CDR3nt: TGTGCCAGCACCGATTGGCGGGGGAGCCAAGAGACCCAGTACTTC
j_gene: TRBJ2-5
v_gene: TRBV5-4
d_gene: TRBD2
len: 15
abundance: -

CDR3aa: CASSLAKDSGTRDTQYF
CDR3nt: TGTGCCAGCAGCTTGGCAAAAGACTCTGGGACTAGAGATACGCAGTATTTT
j_gene: TRBJ2-3
v_gene: TRBV5-4
d_gene: TRBD2
len: 17
abundance: -

CDR3aa: CASSESGRSGTQYF
CDR3nt: TGCGCCAGCAGTGAGTCGGGTCGAAGCGGGACCCAGTACTTC
j_gene: TRBJ2-5
v_gene: TRBV10-1
d_gene: -
len: 14
abundance: -

CDR3aa: CASRKGHEAFF
CDR3nt: TGTGCCAGTAGAAAGGGCCATGAAGCTTTCTTT
j_gene: TRBJ1-1
v_gene: TRBV19
d_gene: -
len: 11
abundance: -

CDR3aa: CASSQVASGRAYEQYF
CDR3nt: TGTGCCAGCAGCCAAGTGGCTAGCGGGAGGGCCTACGAGCAGTACTTC
j_gene: TRBJ2-7
v_gene: TRBV3-1/TRBV3-2
d_gene: TRBD2
len: 16
abundance: -

CDR3aa: CASKGGRETQYF
CDR3nt: TGCGCCAGCAAGGGCGGGAGGGAGACCCAGTACTTC
j_gene: TRBJ2-5
v_gene: TRBV10-1
d_gene: TRBD2
len: 12
abundance: once

CDR3aa: CASSPKGGDTGELFF
CDR3nt: TGCGCCAGCAGCCCAAAGGGGGGAGACACCGGGGAGCTGTTTTTT
j_gene: TRBJ2-2
v_gene: TRBV4-1
d_gene: -
len: 15
abundance: -

CDR3aa: CASSLRGTEAFF
CDR3nt: TGTGCCAGCAGTTTACGGGGAACTGAAGCTTTCTTT
j_gene: TRBJ1-1
v_gene: TRBV25-1
d_gene: -
len: 12
abundance: -

CDR3aa: CASSGSGGRPDTQYF
CDR3nt: TGTGCCAGCAGTGGATCGGGCGGGAGGCCAGATACGCAGTATTTT
j_gene: TRBJ2-3
v_gene: TRBV2
d_gene: TRBD2
len: 15
abundance: -